This TCR beta chain appears in the sequencing data of a study of cytomegalovirus exposure and HLA in healthy donors. This table comes from immunoSEQ multiplex PCR, and its TCRdb copy is limited to in-frame clones, with some not included. The table records under 300,000 clones, 75% to 90% of them present only once. Comments on this clone: The antigen is undetermined.

This CDR3 contains 14 residues. The germline gives CDR1 SNHLY, CDR2 FYNNEI. V lost 3 bases, J lost 0 bases, and 8 bases lay in between. Notes on the study in general: In vitro assays verified that three CMV-associated chains recognized CMV antigens specifically. The study labeled around 160 TCR beta chains cytomegalovirus-associated. With high specificity and sensitivity, the classifier reportedly diagnosed cytomegalovirus status. The TCR clusters that emerged in the first cohort tended, a later analysis found, to co-occur in the approximately 110 validation repertoires.

Input material: PBMCs. The V gene is TRBV2, the J gene TRBJ1-1; no clear D gene. This receptor was taken from a woman under 40 in good health and CMV-seropositive. Here the CDR3 DNA reads TGTGCCAGCAGTGACACATTCCTGAACACTGAAGCTTTCTTT. Translating gives CASSDTFLNTEAFF. Drawing the rest from reference TRBV2 and TRBJ1-1, the complete variable domain is EPEVTQTPSHQVTQMGQEVILRCVPISNHLYFYWYRQILGQKVEFLVSFYNNEISEKSEIFDDQFSVERPDGSNFTLKIRSTKLEDSAMYFCASSDTFLNTEAFFGQGTRLTVV.